This T cell receptor beta chain appears in the sequencing data of a study of shared clonotypes between healthy human individuals (dated by TCRdb to 2018 to 2021). With respect to the entire study: The cohort comprised a couple of women and a few men aged 18 to 49 years. To increase sequencing depth and limit assay-specific biases, different laboratories used diverse techniques to prepare libraries and sequence TCR repertoires. For each donor, CD4 naive and CD4 memory were each given three plates, CD8 naive was given two plates, and CD8 memory was given one plate. Between about 0.85 and 9.5 billion PBMCs per donor were obtained by leukapheresis. To estimate repertoire size and how much clonotype sharing occurs between individuals, the study deeply sequenced the blood TCR repertoires of five healthy adults.

What the authors observed across the whole study: Pairwise subsampling led to the expectation that sequencing depth would affect the degree of clonotype sharing among donors. Even with the large sequencing depth, rarefaction of the sorted-subset datasets indicated that sequencing was incomplete. Larger estimated clonotype richness was generally found for naive subsets than for memory subsets. Compared with non-shared clonotypes, the clonotypes found in all four sorted-subset donors had higher generation probabilities. Across a handful of donors, around 5% of naive CD4, approximately 4% of naive CD8, 2.3% of memory CD4, and over 0.35% of memory CD8 clonotypes were shared. Sampling was restricted to blood, and TCR repertoires in tissue are likely to differ from TCR repertoires in blood. The small number of donors limited the genetic and exposure-history diversity represented.

Using the deep immunoSEQ assay, multiplex PCR amplified TCR CDR3 regions from genomic DNA. Extracted genomic DNA from each cell subset was distributed evenly across all wells of several immunoSEQ 96-well plates, and each plate was treated as a replicate. Each replicate PCR for sorted subsets received around 210 ng genomic DNA, equal to 30,000 or so T cell genomes. Purified libraries were measured with a Qubit 3.0 fluorometer, size-checked on a Bioanalyzer 2100, and measured again with the KAPA Library Quantification kit. Every immunoSEQ 96-well plate was sequenced on a separate single-read 150-cycle Illumina NextSeq 550 flow cell. Per the authors' processing: Because the immunoSEQ output held only junctional sequences and lacked quality scores, the filtering could not match the filtering applied to full-length reads. To assign V/J genes and CDR3, sequences were annotated against IMGT germline references using PyIR, a Python wrapper for IgBLAST v1.9. Reads were removed for weak V/J assignments (E-value above 1e-6), missing CDR3, stop codons, out-of-frame junctions, or ambiguous translated residues. V3J clonotypes were defined by identical inferred V gene, J gene, and CDR3 amino acid sequence. To compute the percentage overlap between repertoires, the number of shared unique clonotypes was divided by the size of the smaller repertoire. Richness of each repertoire was evaluated using RTK rarefaction, the Chao1 estimator, and Recon v2.1 estimates of unobserved clonotypes. Generation probabilities were computed with OLGA for all TCRbeta clonotypes obtained by the gDNA method from several donors. TCRdb took this table from immuneACCESS and kept in-frame rearrangements with V and J called. Such tables lack part of the clones; where checked against another copy, unresolved V genes explain under half of the gap, and the rest is unexplained. Clone size and V and J calls were adopted from that table, with D and trimming inferred from the DNA. In this sample the table shows 2 million to 3 million clones, approximately 93% of which occur a single time. About 0.38% of the sample lies in the top ten.

Donors were healthy HIV-negative adults with no recently reported acute infections or vaccinations. Every donor was a Caucasian adult residing in Nashville, Tennessee, USA. CD4+ T cells were enriched by magnetic negative selection; naive cells were then positively selected on CD45RA, and the negative fraction formed the memory subset. Blood was collected by leukapheresis, and PBMCs were isolated by Ficoll-Histopaque density gradient centrifugation and then cryopreserved in liquid nitrogen vapor phase. Analytical flow cytometry was used to check the purity and quantity of each magnetically sorted T cell population. Each sorted fraction had its genomic DNA isolated and then quantified by UV absorbance on a Nanodrop 2000c. A note on this clone: Its recognized antigen is unknown. Base qualities are missing; no much larger clone stands one base away.

The CDR3 spans 14 residues, from the cysteine through the phenylalanine. Only CDR3 DNA is held: 42 bases, read in frame from base 1. V loses 3 bases, J loses 7 bases, and the germline ends lie 13 bases apart. The germline V gene provides CDR1 MDHEN and CDR2 SYDVKM. Sample: naive CD4+ T cells from PBMCs. Reading the label with the study, this specimen's cell subset or site is: CD45RA+ positively selected. The sequence derives from a man younger than 35 in good health. Some clones in this sample may be carry-over from other donors' samples. Here the chain combines TRBV28 and TRBJ1-5, with no D gene named confidently. The CDR3 in this case is CASSLAAKRQPQHF. The nucleotides are TGTGCCAGCAGTTTGGCTGCGAAGAGGCAGCCCCAGCATTTT. With all but the CDR3 taken from the reference TRBV28 and TRBJ1-5 genes, the full variable domain is: DVKVTQSSRYLVKRTGEKVFLECVQDMDHENMFWYRQDPGLGLRLIYFSYDVKMKEKGDIPEGYSVSREKKERFSLILESASTNQTSMYLCASSLAAKRQPQHFGDGTRLSIL.